The 20 T cell receptor beta chains below all came from one sample that was sequenced in a study of blood T cell repertoires in COVID-19. Only in-frame clones appear in the TCRdb table, and some are missing; sequencing was by immunoSEQ multiplex PCR. The profile covers over 95,000 clones, with 84% appearing a single time and roughly 2% taken by the ten largest. Sequenced: peripheral blood. The receptors were gathered from a man aged 70 or older with active or convalescent COVID-19.

The genes are TRBV13 and TRBJ1-1; D unresolved. CDR1 is PRHDT, CDR2 FYEKMQ, per germline (reference sequence). CDR3 size: 12 residues. V was trimmed by 1 base and J by 7 bases, leaving 7 bases between them. As DNA, the CDR3 is TGTGCCAGCAGCTTAGCCTTTCGTGAAGCTTTCTTT. Translation: CASSLAFREAFF.

The V call is TRBV19, the J call TRBJ2-1; a possible D gene is TRBD1 (5 bases). In germline, CDR1 is LNHDA, CDR2 SQIVND (reference sequence). V lost 6 bases, J lost 1 base, and 10 bases lay in between. CDR3 length: 14 amino acids. The CDR3 here is CASRPDKSYNEQFF. The CDR3 DNA is TGTGCCAGTAGACCGGACAAATCCTACAATGAGCAGTTCTTC.

The chain recombines TRBV10-3 with TRBJ2-1; D uncertain. CDR3 size: 11 residues. Germline CDR1 ENHRY, CDR2 SYGVKD. V was shortened by 4 bases and J by 5 bases, with 3 bases between the two germline ends. CDR3 residues: CAISADNEQFF. In DNA form, the CDR3 reads TGTGCCATCAGTGCCGACAATGAGCAGTTCTTC.

The chain joins TRBV5-1 to TRBJ2-5; TRBD2 matches at 8 bases. The CDR3 consists of 14 residues. CDR1 and CDR2 from the germline V gene are SGHRS and YFSETQ. With 2 bases clipped from V and 1 base from J, the junction kept 1 base outside the gene matches. Here the CDR3 reads CASSFSGGQETQYF. The CDR3 nucleotides are TGCGCCAGCAGCTTCAGCGGGGGCCAAGAGACCCAGTACTTC.

The V gene is TRBV5-1, the J gene TRBJ2-1; the match to TRBD2 covers 8 bases. CDR1 and CDR2 (germline): SGHRS, YFSETQ. The CDR3 is 16 residues long. V shed 5 bases, J shed 0 bases, and the junction held 7 bases outside the gene matches. The CDR3 nucleotides are TGCGCCAGCAGACCATTAGCGGGATCCTCCTACAATGAGCAGTTCTTC. This encodes CASRPLAGSSYNEQFF.

CDR3 sequence reads: CASSLALLAGREETQYF. DNA of the CDR3: TGTGCCAGCAGCTTAGCGCTCCTAGCGGGGAGGGAAGAGACCCAGTACTTC. The chain is built from TRBV7-2 and TRBJ2-5; 9 bases line up with TRBD2. The CDR3 length is 17 residues. Germline assignment: CDR1 SGHTA and CDR2 FQGNSA. The V segment lost 0 bases and the J segment 3 bases; nucleotides outside the gene matches: 8. Using reference TRBV7-2 and TRBJ2-5 for the parts outside the CDR3, the full variable domain is GAGVSQSPSNKVTEKGKDVELRCDPISGHTALYWYRQSLGQGLEFLIYFQGNSAPDKSGLPSDRFSAERTGGSVSTLTIQRTQQEDSAVYLCASSLALLAGREETQYFGPGTRLLVL.

This rearrangement joins TRBV27 to TRBJ1-5; D is ambiguous. V lost 6 bases and J 0 bases, leaving 12 bases between the germline ends. This CDR3 contains 15 residues. Looked up from germline, CDR1 is MNHEY and CDR2 is SMNVEV (reference sequence). The CDR3 is CASSARRDSNQPQHF. DNA of the CDR3: TGTGCCAGCAGCGCGAGGCGGGATAGCAATCAGCCCCAGCATTTT.

The CDR3 nucleotides are TGTGCCAGCAGTTACCGGGACAGGGGGGCTACAGATACGCAGTATTTT. It specifies CASSYRDRGATDTQYF. The gene calls are TRBV6-2 or TRBV6-3 and TRBJ2-3; TRBD1 matches at 11 bases. V dropped 2 bases and J dropped 3; count of bases not matched to a gene: 4. There are 16 residues in the CDR3. Germline CDR1 and CDR2: MNHEY and SVGEGT.

This clone was seen a single time. This chain's CDR3 is CASSERGRQETQYF. In DNA, the CDR3 is TGTGCCAGCAGTGAAAGGGGGCGTCAAGAGACCCAGTACTTC. V gene TRBV6-1 combines with J gene TRBJ2-5, with 7 bases identical to TRBD1. The CDR3 loop spans 14 amino acids. Germline values: CDR1 MNHNS, CDR2 SASEGT. V lost 2 bases to trimming and J lost 2 bases; unmatched junction nucleotides: 2.

The V call is TRBV2, the J call TRBJ2-2; TRBD2 aligns across 10 bases. Germline V lookup: CDR1 SNHLY, CDR2 FYNNEI. V lost 5 bases, J lost 6 bases, and 9 bases stayed unmatched. CDR3 length: 16 residues. CDR3 sequence (DNA): TGTGCCAGCAGTACACTCGGGAGCGGGGGGGCCGGGGAGCTGTTTTTT. This codes for CASSTLGSGGAGELFF.

V and J are TRBV24-1 and TRBJ1-2, with 12 bases identical to TRBD1. This CDR3 is built from 18 residues. Germline loops: CDR1 KGHDR, CDR2 SFDVKD. Trimming took 5 bases from V and 4 from J; bases not matched to a gene: 13. The CDR3, as DNA: TGTGCCACCAGTGGGGGACAGGGGGCAAATAACCAGGGCTATGGCTACACCTTC. Protein product: CATSGGQGANNQGYGYTF.

This clone has a single count. The chain joins TRBV9 to TRBJ1-1; 7 bases agree with TRBD1. This CDR3 is built from 15 residues. The germline gives CDR1 SGDLS, CDR2 YYNGEE. With 5 bases clipped from V and 0 bases from J, the junction kept 7 bases outside the gene matches. The CDR3 protein is CASSGDSSLNTEAFF. The CDR3 region has the DNA TGTGCCAGCAGTGGGGACAGTTCCTTGAACACTGAAGCTTTCTTT. Full variable domain (outside the CDR3, taken from reference TRBV9 and TRBJ1-1): DSGVTQTPKHLITATGQRVTLRCSPRSGDLSVYWYQQSLDQGLQFLIQYYNGEERAKGNILERFSAQQFPDLHSELNLSSLELGDSALYFCASSGDSSLNTEAFFGQGTRLTVV.

The table lists this clone with a few counts. The CDR3 DNA is TGTGCCAGCAGTAGGGGGGGTGGTGGAAACACCATATATTTT. Amino acids: CASSRGGGGNTIYF. This sequence joins TRBV28 and TRBJ1-3; D might be TRBD1 (6 bases). V lost 5 bases and J 3 bases, leaving 11 bases between the germline ends. CDR3 length: 14 residues. Germline CDR1 is MDHEN and CDR2 is SYDVKM.

The chain recombines TRBV19 with TRBJ2-5; D is unclear. Germline V lookup: CDR1 LNHDA, CDR2 SQIVND (reference sequence). V was clipped by 1 base and J by 1 base, with 7 bases between them. The CDR3 is 14 residues long. The chain's CDR3 is CASSIGPSQETQYF. For the CDR3, the DNA is TGTGCCAGTAGTATAGGCCCCAGCCAAGAGACCCAGTACTTC.

The chain joins TRBV3-1 (or the pseudogene TRBV3-2) to TRBJ2-5; D possibly corresponds to TRBD2 (6 bases). This CDR3 has 14 amino acids. CDR1 is LGHDT and CDR2 is YNNKEL in the germline V gene (reference sequence). Trimming took 0 bases from V and 5 from J, leaving 10 bases between them. The CDR3 protein is CASSQDLAGETQYF. In DNA form, the CDR3 reads TGTGCCAGCAGCCAAGATCTCGCGGGGGAGACCCAGTACTTC.

This clone was detected only once. This sequence joins TRBV6-1 and TRBJ1-2; D is uncertain. This CDR3 region has 15 residues. CDR1 and CDR2 from the germline V gene are MNHNS and SASEGT. V was clipped by 2 bases and J by 8 bases, with 18 bases between them. The CDR3 DNA reads TGTGCCAGCAGTGAACGACAACGAAATATGAACGGCTACACCTTC. Its translation is CASSERQRNMNGYTF.

V is TRBV28 and J is TRBJ1-6; D is uncertain. Trimming removed 8 bases at V and 4 bases at J, with 18 bases between. The CDR3 has 16 amino acids. Germline CDR1 reads MDHEN; CDR2 reads SYDVKM. This CDR3 is CASYGSLGAYNSPLHF. In DNA, the CDR3 is TGTGCCAGCTACGGATCCTTGGGCGCATATAATTCACCCCTCCACTTT.

The table lists this clone with a count of one. The chain links TRBV7-2 to TRBJ2-7, with 7 bases aligning to TRBD2. Germline CDR1 SGHTA, CDR2 FQGNSA. CDR3 length: 14 residues. V lost 8 bases and J lost 4; bases outside the gene matches: 11. The CDR3 DNA reads TGTGCCAGCCGACCCCGGGGGGAAGTTTACGAGCAGTACTTC. It encodes CASRPRGEVYEQYF.

This clone occurred a few times. The chain combines TRBV5-1 with TRBJ1-5; 7 nucleotides match TRBD1. This CDR3 has 14 residues. Unmatched junction bases numbered 6, after V lost 7 bases and J lost 2 bases. CDR1 is SGHRS, CDR2 YFSETQ, per germline. In DNA, the CDR3 is TGCGCCAGCGCAACCGGGACAGGCAATCAGCCCCAGCATTTT. This gives the protein CASATGTGNQPQHF.

The chain recombines TRBV28 with TRBJ2-6; D call uncertain. The CDR3 consists of 14 residues. The germline V gene encodes CDR1 MDHEN and CDR2 SYDVKM. V was pared by 6 bases and J by 0 bases, with 6 bases between. The CDR3: CASSPISGANVLTF. DNA of the CDR3: TGTGCCAGCAGCCCCATCTCTGGGGCCAACGTCCTGACTTTC.